The entry that follows covers one TCR beta chain sequence. Its binding antigen is unknown. No much larger clone exists at a distance of one base, and base qualities are not known. This specimen comes from a study of blood T cell repertoires in COVID-19 (dated by TCRdb to the early 2020s). Background on the whole study: Collaborator samples came from the United States, Italy and Spain and covered acute and convalescent phases of COVID-19. Nearly every sample came with metadata listing a de-identified subject ID, COVID-19 status, age in years and sex. The material from the prospective study consisted of cDNA or gDNA derived from T cells, B-cell-depleted T cells, or PBMCs. HLA class I and class II types, where available, came from metadata supplied by the sample provider rather than from assay-based typing. The repertoires were released in a freely available public database intended as a resource for research on the immune response to SARS-CoV-2. Samples were obtained from the ongoing ImmuneRACE study (first 160 participants) and from 950 to 1,500 subjects provided by 6 global collaborators. Subjects who had been exposed to COVID-19, were actively infected with it, or had recovered from it provided the deeply sampled blood TCRbeta repertoires that made up the dataset. Broad study findings and their caveats: Clinical and demographic metadata were provided uncurated, with the amount varying by source and participant.

The CDR3 runs 19 residues from the cysteine to the phenylalanine. Only the CDR3 part of the read is kept: 57 bases, read in frame from the first base. CDR1 and CDR2 (MNHNS, SASEGT) derive from the germline V gene. V lost 4 bases and J lost 3 bases, and the count of bases not matched to a germline gene is 12. In the prospective study, participants were about 18 to 89 years old, resided in around 25 geographic areas of the United States, and were enrolled through a virtual design. To assign participants to cohorts, the prospective study relied on clinical history that participants themselves reported in a screening survey and a study questionnaire. Recovered participants in ImmuneRACE Cohort 3 were defined as having two consecutive negative NP/OP PCR tests, clearance from a healthcare professional, or resolution of symptoms. In the prospective study, whole blood, serum and a nasopharyngeal or oropharyngeal swab were collected from each participant by mobile phlebotomists. Additional blood draws and questionnaires over an approximately two-month period could optionally be provided by prospective study participants. Prospective study blood samples were shipped either frozen or at room temperature before DNA extraction.

TCRbeta CDR3 regions were amplified from genomic DNA by means of the immunoSEQ Assay, a bias-controlled multiplex PCR. In the authors' own workflow: Within the assay, amplification of reference gene primers was used to estimate how many nucleated cells each sample contained. Sequence reads were collapsed and filtered to measure the absolute abundance of every unique TCRbeta CDR3 rearrangement. For each sample, productive Simpson clonality was calculated as the square root of Simpson's diversity index across productive rearrangements. The source is immuneACCESS, and TCRdb retained only in-frame sequences with V and J called. Part of the clones is not carried over; for the studies checked, unresolved V genes explain less than half of this, and the remainder is unexplained. V, J and clone size are those of that table, while D and trimming were read from the DNA. Across this sample there are some 330,000 clones, with around 83% seen only once. 5% to 6% of the sample rests with the top ten.

Sequenced: PBMCs or T cells enriched from blood (not recorded which). The sequence came from a woman aged 45 to 65 who had recovered from COVID-19. This sequence uses TRBV6-1 and TRBJ2-6, with 10 bases matching TRBD1. The CDR3 has the sequence CASSVGDRGGTFGANVLTF. The sequence in DNA is TGTGCCAGCAGTGTTGGGGACAGGGGTGGAACTTTTGGGGCCAACGTCCTGACTTTC.